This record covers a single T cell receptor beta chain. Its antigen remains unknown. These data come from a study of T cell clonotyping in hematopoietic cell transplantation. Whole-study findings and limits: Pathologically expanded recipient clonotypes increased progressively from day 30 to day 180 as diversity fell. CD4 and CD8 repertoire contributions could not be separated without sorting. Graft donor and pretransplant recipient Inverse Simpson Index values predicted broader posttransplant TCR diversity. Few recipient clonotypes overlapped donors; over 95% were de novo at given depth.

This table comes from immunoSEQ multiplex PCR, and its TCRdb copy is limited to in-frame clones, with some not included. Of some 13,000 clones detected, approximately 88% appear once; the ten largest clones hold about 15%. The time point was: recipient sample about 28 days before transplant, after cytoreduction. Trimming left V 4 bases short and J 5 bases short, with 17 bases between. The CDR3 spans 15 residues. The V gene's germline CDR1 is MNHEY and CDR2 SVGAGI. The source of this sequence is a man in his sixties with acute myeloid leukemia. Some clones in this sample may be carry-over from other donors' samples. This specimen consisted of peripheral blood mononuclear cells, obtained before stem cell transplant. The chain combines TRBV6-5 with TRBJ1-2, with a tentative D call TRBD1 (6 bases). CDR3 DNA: TGTGCCAGCAGTTCCGGACAGAATTTCGGGTATGGCTACACCTTC. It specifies CASSSGQNFGYGYTF.